This T cell receptor beta chain was documented in a study of Tregs in tolerant kidney transplant recipients (dated by TCRdb to the late 2010s). With regard to the full study: Before combined kidney and bone marrow transplantation, this study identified donor-specific regulatory T cells using TCRbeta sequencing and then followed those same cells after transplant. Several methods of expanding Tregs specific for an allogeneic donor were compared by TCRbeta repertoire sequencing in a few healthy controls.

For TCRbeta CDR3 sequencing, genomic DNA from the sorted cells was extracted using the QIAGEN DNeasy Blood and Tissue Kit. Through immunoSEQ, high-throughput TCRbeta CDR3 sequencing was done commercially, including PCR amplification with internal controls and bias correction. The authors' analysis ran thus. Unique productive TCRbeta sequences were defined by CDR3 nucleotide sequence where primers matched, otherwise by CDR3 amino acid sequence with Vbeta and Jbeta genes. Sorting error was corrected by removing sequences shared between sorted populations at a frequency ratio of 2:1 or less, and the remaining shared sequences were assigned to the higher population. A sequence counted as donor-reactive if, in CFSE-low cells, the sequence had a frequency of at least 0.01% and was expanded at least 5-fold compared with unstimulated cells. Repertoire divergence was quantified by Jensen-Shannon divergence using the top 100 TCRbeta sequences ranked by frequency. For samples with multiple sequencing runs, sorting error was corrected separately for each run before the runs were pooled. The clones in this table, taken by TCRdb from immuneACCESS, are in-frame only. Not every clone is retained; where verified, under half of the shortfall comes from an unresolved V gene, and the cause of the rest is unknown. Clone size and V and J calls were adopted from that table, with D and trimming inferred from the DNA. The table for this sample lists under 50,000 clones; about 90% of them were counted only once. In total, the top ten clones hold less than 0.75% of the sample.

Concerning this clone: The antigen it recognizes is unknown. The record has no base qualities; no much larger clone is one base away.

Points the paper makes about the study in general: Biological reproducibility was not directly assessed, although technical replication error appeared to be minimal. Because the study included only a small number of patients, the results must be confirmed in larger populations and under other immunosuppression protocols. Expanding Tregs with activated donor B cells appeared to identify the most biologically relevant and donor-specific TCRbeta repertoire.

The CDR3, from cysteine to phenylalanine, totals 15 residues. Of the read, only the CDR3 DNA is kept; its 45 bases are in frame from base 1. V loses 7 bases of germline sequence and J loses 0 bases, and the interval between the two ends is 10 bases. In the germline V gene (reference sequence), CDR1 corresponds to LNHDA and CDR2 to SQIVND. Unstimulated Tregs (CD4+CD25+CD127-), CD4+ non-Tregs (CD4+CD25-), CD4 and CD8 cells were FACS-sorted from thawed PBMCs. Thawed PBMCs were rested overnight at 37 degrees C with approximately 200 IU/ml IL-2 before Treg sorting. Blood from healthy controls was obtained either from healthy volunteers or as purchased buffy coats. Healthy control blood was processed to PBMCs with a Ficoll density gradient and then cryopreserved, whereas patient PBMCs were collected both before and after transplant.

Sequenced input: Tregs from blood. This chain is built from TRBV19 and TRBJ2-6, with the D gene uncertain. This receptor was obtained from a human donor in good health. In nucleotide form, the sequence is TGTGCCAGTAAAGGTCAGAACTCTGGGGCCAACGTCCTGACTTTC. Its translation is CASKGQNSGANVLTF.